Given below is one T cell receptor (beta chain) in context. Its antigen is unknown. Between the trimmed V and J ends, which lost 6 bases and 4 bases, there was a span of 19 bases. Germline CDR1 SGHVS, CDR2 FNYEAQ. The CDR3 loop spans 15 amino acids. Clones were read by immunoSEQ multiplex PCR, and TCRdb kept only the in-frame ones, dropping some. This sample has approximately 180,000 clones; about 93% occur once, and the top ten carry about 1%. This sample was included in a study of T cell responses to AZD1222 COVID-19 vaccine. Study-level results: There were repertoire samples only from the period after the peak T cell response. Unmutated variant regions are reportedly targeted by nearly half of spike-specific TCRs. Clonal diversity may have been underestimated, and the donors were mostly white British, with more females than males.

This material consisted of peripheral blood, taken 28 days after the second dose of the MenACWY control vaccine. This sequence originates from an adult who received the MenACWY meningococcal vaccine as a control. The rearrangement joins TRBV7-6 to TRBJ2-7; weak D call: TRBD2 (6 bases). DNA for the CDR3: TGTGCCAGCAGTGAGGGAGGAGCGGTTTTGTACGAGCAGTACTTC. Translation gives CASSEGGAVLYEQYF.